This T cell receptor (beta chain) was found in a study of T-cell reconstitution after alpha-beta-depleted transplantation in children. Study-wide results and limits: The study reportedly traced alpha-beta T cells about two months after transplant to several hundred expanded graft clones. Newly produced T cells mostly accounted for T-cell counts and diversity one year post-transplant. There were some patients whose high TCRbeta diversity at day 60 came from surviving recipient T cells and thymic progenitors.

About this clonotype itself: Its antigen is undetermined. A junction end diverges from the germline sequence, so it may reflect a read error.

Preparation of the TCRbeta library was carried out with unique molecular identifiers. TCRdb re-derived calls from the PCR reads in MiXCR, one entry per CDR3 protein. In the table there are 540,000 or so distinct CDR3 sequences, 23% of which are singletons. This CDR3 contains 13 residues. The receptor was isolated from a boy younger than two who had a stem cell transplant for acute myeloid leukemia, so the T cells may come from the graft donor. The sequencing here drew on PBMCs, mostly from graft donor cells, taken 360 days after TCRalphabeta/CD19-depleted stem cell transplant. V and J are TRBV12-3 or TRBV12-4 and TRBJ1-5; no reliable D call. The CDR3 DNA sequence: TGTGCCAGCAGTTTAGCCGGTTATCAGCCCCATCATTTT. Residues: CASSLAGYQPHHF.